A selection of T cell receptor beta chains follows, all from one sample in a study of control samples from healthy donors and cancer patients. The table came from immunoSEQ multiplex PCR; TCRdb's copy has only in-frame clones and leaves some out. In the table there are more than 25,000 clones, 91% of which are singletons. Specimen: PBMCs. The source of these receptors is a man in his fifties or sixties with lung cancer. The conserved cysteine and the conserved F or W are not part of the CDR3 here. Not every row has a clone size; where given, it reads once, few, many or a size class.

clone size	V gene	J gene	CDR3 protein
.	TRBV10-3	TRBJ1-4	AISPGGRQGADEKLF
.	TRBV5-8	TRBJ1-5	ASSFTDGNQPQH
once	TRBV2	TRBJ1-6	ASSEQDSPLH
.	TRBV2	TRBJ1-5	ASSGHISNQPQH
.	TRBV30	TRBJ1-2	AWDLGGYT
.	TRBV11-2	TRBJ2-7	ASSPWTEQY
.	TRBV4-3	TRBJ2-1	ASSQDFRSYNEQF
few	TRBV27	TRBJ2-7	ASYSRGSYEQY
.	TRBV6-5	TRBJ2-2	ASSTSSTGTGELF
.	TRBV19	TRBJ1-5	ASSIGGAQPQH
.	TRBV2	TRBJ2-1	AIGGVGAYNEQF
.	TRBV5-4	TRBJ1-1	ASSAGGEAF
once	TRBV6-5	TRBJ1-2	ASRQQGFDYGYT
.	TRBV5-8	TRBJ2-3	ASSGGTGASTDTQY
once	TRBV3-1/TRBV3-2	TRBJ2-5	ASSHEGPRETQY
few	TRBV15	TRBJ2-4	ATSRIETENIQY
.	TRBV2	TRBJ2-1	ASGGEATPTINEQF
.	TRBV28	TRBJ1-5	ASSFSYDSLYEGADQPQH
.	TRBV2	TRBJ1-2	ASSAARGRAPRGYT
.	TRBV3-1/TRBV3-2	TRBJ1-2	ASSQVGLYGYT
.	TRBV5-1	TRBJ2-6	ASSLPDRATISGANVLT
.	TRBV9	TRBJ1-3	ASSVGTGGLSGNTIY
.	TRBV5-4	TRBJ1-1	ASSLGQGARYTEAF
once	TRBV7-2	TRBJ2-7	ASSLMESYEQY
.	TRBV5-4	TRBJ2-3	ASSAAATVGGLTDTQY
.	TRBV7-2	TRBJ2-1	ASSFSDRGELRF
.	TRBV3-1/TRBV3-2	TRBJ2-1	ASSLRAGGGNEQF
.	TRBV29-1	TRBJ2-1	SVHNYNEQF
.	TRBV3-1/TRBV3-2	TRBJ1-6	ASSQDWTDSPLH
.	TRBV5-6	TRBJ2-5	ASSLAATRGPRWETQY
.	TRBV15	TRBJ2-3	ATSLLAGGRTSTDTQY
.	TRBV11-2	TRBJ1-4	ASSLVGATNEKLF
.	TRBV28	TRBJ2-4	ASSLSPEGWY
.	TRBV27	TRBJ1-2	ASSSKRPGQGPVT
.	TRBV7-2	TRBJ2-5	ASSPQGGGGETQY
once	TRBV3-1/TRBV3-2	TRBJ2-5	ASSQGTRVAIQETQY
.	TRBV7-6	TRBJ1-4	ASSLGQGGEKLF
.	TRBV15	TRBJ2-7	ATSRDEARYEQY
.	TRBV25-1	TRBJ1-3	ASTRDGGDTIY
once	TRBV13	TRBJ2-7	ASSLRNRVGQY
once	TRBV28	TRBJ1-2	ASSPPRWGGNYGYT
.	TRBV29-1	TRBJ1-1	SVDVQGVLEAF
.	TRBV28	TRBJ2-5	ASIPGPALETQY
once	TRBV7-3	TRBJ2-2	ASSQGKGTGELF
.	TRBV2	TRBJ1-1	ASRADNTEAF
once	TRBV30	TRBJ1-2	AWSVLTGGGYT
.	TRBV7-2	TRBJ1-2	ASSEQANYGYT
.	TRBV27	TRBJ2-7	ASSSLGTGGSYEQY
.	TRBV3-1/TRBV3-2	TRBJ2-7	ASSQEVGSYEQY
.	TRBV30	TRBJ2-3	AWSPQMTRTDTQY
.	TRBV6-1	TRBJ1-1	ASSEQGLNTEAF
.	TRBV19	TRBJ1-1	ASISGTGNTEAF
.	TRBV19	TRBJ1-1	ASSPWTGRREAF
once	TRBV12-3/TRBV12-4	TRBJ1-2	ASRPMTGHGYT
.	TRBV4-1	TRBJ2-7	ASSQDRTTGNMGGEQY
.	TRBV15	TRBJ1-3	ATSGGESGNTIY